These 18 T cell receptor beta chains came from one sample sequenced in a study of neoadjuvant nivolumab and ipilimumab in lung cancer. The data were produced by immunoSEQ multiplex PCR, yet TCRdb's version contains in-frame clones alone and is incomplete. The data hold about 28,000 clones, with about 70% observed a single time. Sequences were derived from tumor tissue, sampled after neoadjuvant nivolumab, alone or with ipilimumab, at or shortly before surgery. These receptors all come from an adult with non-small cell lung cancer.

The rearrangement links TRBV12-5 to TRBJ2-1; 12 bases fit TRBD2. CDR3 length: 16 amino acids. Germline CDR1 LGHNT, CDR2 FRNRAP. With 1 base clipped from V and 5 bases from J, the junction kept 3 bases outside the gene matches. CDR3 sequence: CASGLERTSGDNEQFF. As DNA, the CDR3 is TGTGCTAGTGGTTTGGAGCGGACTAGCGGGGACAATGAGCAGTTCTTC.

The chain links TRBV7-2 to TRBJ1-5; D remains unclear. The CDR3 extends over 15 amino acids. Trimming shortened V by 5 bases and J by 0 bases, and 11 bases separated the two germline ends. The germline V gene has CDR1 SGHTA and CDR2 FQGNSA. In DNA form, the CDR3 reads TGTGCCAGCAGCCAGTGGACGGATAGCAATCAGCCCCAGCATTTT. It specifies CASSQWTDSNQPQHF.

This clone was counted between two and nine times. The chain is built from TRBV7-2 and TRBJ2-2; 8 nucleotides align to TRBD2. This CDR3 region has 14 residues. CDR1 and CDR2 (germline): SGHTA, FQGNSA. V lost 2 bases and J lost 6; bases outside the gene matches: 2. The CDR3 loop reads CASSLHGGAGELFF. The CDR3 DNA is TGTGCCAGCAGCTTACACGGGGGGGCCGGGGAGCTGTTTTTT.

The chain links TRBV7-9 to TRBJ1-2; the D is unclear. V lost 1 base and J lost 4, with 10 bases in between. This CDR3 has 14 residues. Germline V gene lookup returns CDR1 SEHNR and CDR2 FQNEAQ (reference sequence). The CDR3, as DNA: TGTGCCAGCAGCTTAGAAAATTACCCCTATGGCTACACCTTC. Translation: CASSLENYPYGYTF.

V is TRBV18 and J is TRBJ2-7, with 9 bases that match TRBD1. The CDR3 is 14 amino acids. The J segment lost 5 bases and the V segment lost 2 bases, leaving 4 bases of the junction unmatched. Germline CDR1 reads KGHSH; CDR2 reads LQKENI. This CDR3 reads CASSPTGGYHEQYF. The CDR3 DNA follows: TGTGCCAGCTCACCAACAGGGGGCTACCACGAGCAGTACTTC.

This chain connects TRBV27 to TRBJ2-7; D possibly corresponds to TRBD2 (6 bases). The CDR3 runs 14 residues. The ends were cut back, 2 bases at V and 2 bases at J, with 10 bases in the middle. Germline loops: CDR1 MNHEY, CDR2 SMNVEV (reference sequence). Written as DNA, the CDR3 is TGTGCCAGCAGTTTAACCCGGGGGACCTACGAGCAGTACTTC. Its translation is CASSLTRGTYEQYF.

V gene TRBV2 combines with J gene TRBJ2-4, with a weak D call TRBD2 (6 bases). V was cut by 1 base and J by 6 bases, with 22 bases left in between. This CDR3 spans 18 amino acids. Looked up from germline, CDR1 is SNHLY and CDR2 is FYNNEI. CDR3 nucleotides: TGTGCCAGCAGTGAAGGCGGAGGGCGGGGTAGAGTGGCAAACATTCAGTACTTC. Its translation: CASSEGGGRGRVANIQYF.

The rearrangement links TRBV11-2 to TRBJ2-3; 7 bases are a match to TRBD2. The CDR3 totals 16 residues. V lost 6 bases and J lost 0; bases outside the gene matches: 9. Germline loops: CDR1 SGHAT, CDR2 FQNNGV. The CDR3 DNA sequence: TGTGCCAGCAGACTACTTCTAGCGGACAGCACAGATACGCAGTATTTT. Its translation: CASRLLLADSTDTQYF.

The chain is built from TRBV18 and TRBJ2-5; 8 bases align to TRBD1. The CDR3 spans 13 residues. V shed 4 bases and J 9 bases; nucleotides not matched to a gene: 7. CDR1 is KGHSH, CDR2 LQKENI, per germline. This CDR3 is CASSRTDRASQYF. CDR3 DNA sequence: TGTGCCAGCTCACGGACGGACAGGGCCTCCCAGTACTTC. The whole variable domain, remainder taken from reference TRBV18 and TRBJ2-5, is NAGVMQNPRHLVRRRGQEARLRCSPMKGHSHVYWYRQLPEEGLKFMVYLQKENIIDESGMPKERFSAEFPKEGPSILRIQQVVRGDSAAYFCASSRTDRASQYFGPGTRLLVL.

The chain has TRBV9 and TRBJ1-6; 8 bases line up with TRBD1. V was pared by 1 base and J by 10 bases, with 4 bases of the junction left unmatched. The CDR3 length is 14 residues. Looked up from germline, CDR1 is SGDLS and CDR2 is YYNGEE. The CDR3 region is CASSVTGQGSPLHF. CDR3 in DNA: TGTGCCAGCAGCGTAACCGGACAGGGATCACCCCTCCACTTT.

V gene TRBV11-3 combines with J gene TRBJ2-6; 8 bases agree with TRBD2. V dropped 0 bases and J dropped 1; count of bases not matched to a gene: 11. Per the germline V gene, CDR1 is SGHNT and CDR2 is YENEEA. The CDR3 consists of 20 residues. CDR3 loop: CASSLDSWLAGGSGANVLTF. CDR3 nucleotide sequence: TGTGCCAGCAGCTTAGACTCCTGGCTAGCGGGTGGGTCTGGGGCCAACGTCCTGACTTTC.

The chain combines TRBV6-1 with TRBJ1-6, with unresolved D. This CDR3 comprises 12 residues. Trimming left V 6 bases short and J 5 bases short, with 5 bases between. Per the germline V gene, CDR1 is MNHNS and CDR2 is SASEGT. The CDR3 here is CASSFDNSPLHF. Written as DNA, the CDR3 is TGTGCCAGCAGCTTCGATAATTCACCCCTCCACTTT.

The chain employs TRBV7-8 and TRBJ2-4, with TRBD1 identical over 7 bases. The CDR3 has 14 residues. V was pared by 5 bases and J by 7 bases, with 8 bases of the junction left unmatched. CDR1 is SGHVS, CDR2 FQNEAQ, per germline. The CDR3: CASSAQGLWNIQYF. Here the CDR3 DNA reads TGTGCCAGCAGCGCACAGGGGTTGTGGAACATTCAGTACTTC.

Only one count was recorded for this clone. The chain combines TRBV5-1 with TRBJ2-3; 7 bases are a match to TRBD2. The length of the CDR3 is 15 residues. CDR1 is SGHRS, CDR2 YFSETQ, per germline. With V trimmed by 0 bases and J by 5 bases, 6 bases remained unmatched. For the CDR3, the DNA is TGCGCCAGCAGCTTGGTAGTGGGGGGGGGAGATACGCAGTATTTT. Its protein is CASSLVVGGGDTQYF.

The V gene is TRBV19, the J gene TRBJ2-5; D may be TRBD1 or TRBD2 (6 bases each). The CDR3 consists of 14 residues. CDR1 is LNHDA, CDR2 SQIVND, per germline (reference sequence). Deletions cut 2 bases from V and 4 bases from J, with 11 bases between. Written as DNA, the CDR3 is TGTGCCAGTAGTATAAGGGGGGTGAGAGAGACCCAGTACTTC. The encoded protein is CASSIRGVRETQYF.

The chain links TRBV14 to TRBJ2-6, with 8 bases matching TRBD1. Looked up from germline, CDR1 is SGHDN and CDR2 is FVKESK. The CDR3 extends over 15 amino acids. Trimming at V came to 4 bases and at J to 2 bases, leaving 1 base not matched to a gene. The CDR3 DNA reads as TGTGCCAGCAGCCCGACAGGGGCTGGGGCCAACGTCCTGACTTTC. As protein: CASSPTGAGANVLTF.

This clone was detected a few times. The V gene is TRBV7-9, the J gene TRBJ2-1; 8 nucleotides agree with TRBD2. V was clipped by 1 base and J by 7 bases; unmatched bases: 9. CDR1 and CDR2 from the germline V gene are SEHNR and FQNEAQ (reference sequence). The CDR3 is made up of 16 amino acids. In DNA, the CDR3 is TGTGCCAGCAGCTTAGGCGGTGCGGGGGGTTTAAATGAGCAGTTCTTC. This encodes CASSLGGAGGLNEQFF.

J is TRBJ1-5 and V is TRBV5-5, with a possible D match to TRBD1 (6 bases). V gave up 1 base and J gave up 3 bases, with 11 bases separating them. Germline V gives CDR1 SGHKS, CDR2 YYEKEE (reference sequence). The CDR3 has 15 amino acids. In nucleotides, the CDR3 is TGTGCCAGCAGCTTGCAGGGGAGCACCAATCAGCCCCAGCATTTT. It translates to CASSLQGSTNQPQHF.